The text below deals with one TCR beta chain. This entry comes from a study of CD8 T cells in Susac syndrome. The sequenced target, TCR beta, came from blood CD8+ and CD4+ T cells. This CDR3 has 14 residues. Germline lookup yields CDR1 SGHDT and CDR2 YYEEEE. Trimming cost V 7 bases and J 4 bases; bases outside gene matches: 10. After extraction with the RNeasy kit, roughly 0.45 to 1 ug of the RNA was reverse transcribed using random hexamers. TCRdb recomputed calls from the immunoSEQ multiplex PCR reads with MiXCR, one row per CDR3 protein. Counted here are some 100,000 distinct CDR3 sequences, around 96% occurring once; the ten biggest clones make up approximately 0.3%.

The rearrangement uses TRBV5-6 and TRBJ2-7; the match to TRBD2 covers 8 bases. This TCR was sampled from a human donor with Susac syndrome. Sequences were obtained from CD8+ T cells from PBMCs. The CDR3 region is CASPGGVEGYEQYF. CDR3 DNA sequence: TGTGCCAGCCCCGGGGGGGTGGAGGGTTACGAGCAGTACTTC.